Shown below are 25 T cell receptor beta chains from a single sample sequenced in a study of T-cell reconstitution after alpha-beta-depleted transplantation in children (TCRdb year 2016). The treatment or condition label corresponds to: allogeneic hematopoietic cell transplantation with graft depleted of TCRalphabeta T cells and CD19 B cells. Libraries were constructed by PCR. Sequencing took place on an Illumina HiSeq 2500. TCR libraries were prepared with molecular barcoding, using unique molecular identifiers to normalize TCRbeta repertoire quantification. TCRdb applied fastp at Q25 and MiXCR to the public reads, then kept only in-frame beta chains. Rows are unified per CDR3 protein, each entry keeping the most common DNA and genes. The sample table holds 450,000 to 550,000 distinct CDR3 sequences, of which over 10% were seen once. 12% to 15% of the sample is held by the ten biggest clonotypes.

The starting material was PBMCs, mostly from graft donor cells, obtained 180 days after TCRalphabeta/CD19-depleted stem cell transplant. The receptors were sampled from a female patient aged 2-10 years who had a stem cell transplant for aplastic anemia, so the T cells may come from the graft donor.

The V and J genes are TRBV5-1 and TRBJ1-5; D unclear. The CDR3 is 17 amino acids. The V gene's germline CDR1 is SGHRS and CDR2 YFSETQ. Trimming removed 0 bases at V and 2 bases at J, with 15 bases between. DNA of the CDR3: TGCGCCAGCAGCTTGGCTAAGCGGCTTAAGGGCAATCAGCCCCAGCATTTT. This translates into CASSLAKRLKGNQPQHF.

The table lists this clonotype with a few counts. This chain links TRBV5-5 with TRBJ2-5, with TRBD2 matching over 11 bases. Trimming at V came to 3 bases and at J to 1 base, leaving 5 bases not matched to a gene. The CDR3 contains 16 residues. The germline gives CDR1 SGHKS, CDR2 YYEKEE (reference sequence). As DNA, the CDR3 is TGTGCCAGCAGCTACAGGACTAGCGGGCCCCAAGAGACCCAGTACTTC. It translates to CASSYRTSGPQETQYF. Combining the CDR3 with reference TRBV5-5 and TRBJ2-5 gives the whole variable domain DAGVTQSPTHLIKTRGQQVTLRCSPISGHKSVSWYQQVLGQGPQFIFQYYEKEERGRGNFPDRFSARQFPNYSSELNVNALLLGDSALYLCASSYRTSGPQETQYFGPGTRLLVL.

This clonotype was seen only a few times. The chain has TRBV6-2 or TRBV6-3 and TRBJ2-2; D gene unclear. The CDR3 has 16 amino acids. The ends were cut back, 7 bases at V and 1 base at J, with 16 bases in the middle. Germline lookup yields CDR1 MNHEY and CDR2 SVGEGT. The CDR3 loop is CASTLNDWMNTGELFF. As DNA, the CDR3 is TGTGCCAGCACCCTTAATGACTGGATGAACACCGGGGAGCTGTTTTTT.

This clonotype appeared a few times. The V and J genes are TRBV11-2 and TRBJ2-7; 10 bases align to TRBD2. The CDR3 has 14 residues. J was trimmed by 5 bases and V by 3 bases; bases with no gene match: 4. Germline V gives CDR1 SGHAT, CDR2 FQNNGV. CDR3 sequence (DNA): TGTGCCAGCAGCTTTAGCGGGAGGTCTGACGAGCAGTACGTC. The encoded protein is CASSFSGRSDEQYV.

The gene calls are TRBV12-3 or TRBV12-4 and TRBJ1-4, with D perhaps matching TRBD1 (5 bases). The CDR3 spans 14 residues. Trimming left V 8 bases short and J 10 bases short, with 20 bases between. The CDR3 here is CASSLRQGLGKLFF. In DNA, the CDR3 is TGTGCCAGCTCCTTACGGCAGGGCTTAGGAAAACTGTTTTTT.

This clonotype was detected only a few times. This chain uses TRBV27 with TRBJ1-6, with 7 bases that match TRBD1. V was clipped by 7 bases and J by 7 bases; unmatched bases: 7. Germline-derived CDR1 and CDR2 are MNHEY and SMNVEV (reference sequence). The CDR3 runs to 14 residues. The CDR3 loop is CASTLTGSNSPLHF. In nucleotides, the CDR3 is TGTGCCAGCACCTTGACAGGGTCCAATTCACCCCTCCACTTT.

The chain couples TRBV29-1 to TRBJ1-2; 11 nucleotides line up with TRBD1. Germline CDR1 SQVTM, CDR2 ANQGSEA. The CDR3 totals 13 residues. Trimming at V came to 5 bases and at J to 6 bases, leaving 5 bases not matched to a gene. CDR3 sequence reads: CSVQDRGLNGYTF. CDR3 nucleotides: TGCAGCGTTCAGGACAGGGGGCTGAATGGCTACACCTTC.

This clonotype has a handful of counts. V is TRBV5-1 and J is TRBJ1-1; D not certain. V lost 2 bases and J lost 1, with 12 bases in between. The CDR3 is made up of 15 amino acids. CDR1 is SGHRS, CDR2 YFSETQ, per germline. DNA of the CDR3: TGCGCCAGCAGCTTAATTACATGGGGGAACACTGAAGCTTTCTTT. It translates to CASSLITWGNTEAFF.

This rearrangement joins TRBV11-1 to TRBJ1-2, with 11 bases identical to TRBD1. CDR3 length equals 19 residues. Germline lookup yields CDR1 SGHAT and CDR2 FQDESV (reference sequence). V lost 5 bases, J lost 3 bases, and 17 bases stayed unmatched. The CDR3 is CASSLRTGGFSRSDYGYTF. In DNA form, the CDR3 reads TGTGCCAGCAGCCTTCGGACAGGGGGCTTTTCCCGATCTGACTATGGCTACACCTTC.

The V call is TRBV4-3, the J call TRBJ2-7; 10 bases map to TRBD2. Trimming took 0 bases from V and 4 from J; bases not matched to a gene: 6. Germline V gives CDR1 LGHNA, CDR2 YSLEER. The CDR3 extends over 16 amino acids. CDR3 bases: TGCGCCAGCAGCCAAGAGCTGACTAGCGGGCTTTACGAGCAGTACTTC. Residues: CASSQELTSGLYEQYF.

This clonotype was seen a few times. The rearrangement uses TRBV7-2 and TRBJ1-1, with D possibly matching TRBD1 (5 bases). Per germline, CDR1 SGHTA and CDR2 FQGNSA. V was trimmed by 0 bases and J by 2 bases, leaving 10 bases between them. The CDR3 sequence is 15 residues long. The DNA for the CDR3 is TGTGCCAGCAGCTTAGCGTGGACAACTAACACTGAAGCTTTCTTT. Translated, it gives CASSLAWTTNTEAFF.

This clonotype was seen only a few times. The V and J genes are TRBV19 and TRBJ2-1; 7 bases are shared with TRBD2. This CDR3 is built from 15 residues. The J segment lost 5 bases and the V segment lost 3 bases, leaving 7 bases of the junction unmatched. Germline lookup yields CDR1 LNHDA and CDR2 SQIVND (reference sequence). CDR3 sequence reads: CASSMGAGRNNEQFF. CDR3 in DNA: TGTGCCAGTAGTATGGGAGCGGGACGAAACAATGAGCAGTTCTTC.

A few counts support this clonotype. This chain connects TRBV29-1 to TRBJ1-2; a weak D match, TRBD1 (5 bases). The germline V gene encodes CDR1 SQVTM and CDR2 ANQGSEA. This CDR3 comprises 14 residues. V was shortened by 2 bases and J by 5 bases, with 15 bases between the two germline ends. The CDR3 protein is CSVERGEPAYGYTF. The CDR3 bases are TGCAGCGTTGAACGAGGGGAACCCGCATATGGCTACACCTTC.

The chain carries TRBV7-2 and TRBJ1-6, with TRBD1 matching over 8 bases. V was clipped by 2 bases and J by 6 bases; unmatched bases: 9. Looked up from germline, CDR1 is SGHTA and CDR2 is FQGNSA. CDR3 size: 17 residues. CDR3 in amino acids: CASSLRAWTGPNSPLHF. Written as DNA, the CDR3 is TGTGCCAGCAGCTTAAGGGCCTGGACAGGGCCTAATTCACCCCTCCACTTT. Combining the CDR3 with reference TRBV7-2 and TRBJ1-6 gives the whole variable domain GAGVSQSPSNKVTEKGKDVELRCDPISGHTALYWYRQSLGQGLEFLIYFQGNSAPDKSGLPSDRFSAERTGGSVSTLTIQRTQQEDSAVYLCASSLRAWTGPNSPLHFGNGTRLTVT.

This clonotype showed up many times. The chain carries TRBV6-1 and TRBJ1-5, with D perhaps TRBD1 (5 bases). V was trimmed by 4 bases and J by 0 bases, leaving 16 bases between them. The CDR3 has 17 residues. Germline CDR1 MNHNS, CDR2 SASEGT. The CDR3 DNA reads as TGTGCCAGCAGTGCCATGGTGGGGGACTATAGCAATCAGCCCCAGCATTTT. Amino acid sequence: CASSAMVGDYSNQPQHF.

The chain carries TRBV21-1 and TRBJ2-7; the table's D call, TRBD2, was not checked against the DNA. TRBV21-1 is annotated as a pseudogene. The length of the CDR3 is 16 residues. CDR3 region: CASSRSAQREGYEQYV. CDR3 sequence (DNA): TGTGCCAGCAGCCGTTCAGCCCAGCGGGAGGGCTACGAGCAGTACGTC.

This clonotype was found a few times. The chain links TRBV3-1 to TRBJ1-4; D is possibly TRBD1 (5 bases). V gave up 0 bases and J gave up 4 bases, with 9 bases separating them. CDR3 length equals 15 residues. Germline V gene sequence: CDR1 LGHDT, CDR2 YNNKEL (reference sequence). For the CDR3, the DNA is TGTGCCAGCAGCCAAGATTGGAGGGGTAATGAAAAACTGTTTTTT. Its translation: CASSQDWRGNEKLFF.

V and J are TRBV7-6 and TRBJ2-3; 10 nucleotides line up with TRBD2. Germline CDR1 SGHVS, CDR2 FNYEAQ. V gave up 0 bases and J gave up 1 base; unmatched junction bases: 4. The CDR3 spans 17 residues. The CDR3 DNA sequence: TGTGCCAGCAGCTTAGCCACCGGGACTAGCGGCACAGATACGCAGTATTTT. Translating gives CASSLATGTSGTDTQYF.

The genes are TRBV15 and TRBJ1-1; a possible D gene is TRBD1 (5 bases). This CDR3 spans 16 amino acids. The germline V gene has CDR1 LNHNV and CDR2 YYDKDF (reference sequence). The V gene lost 2 bases and the J gene lost 5 bases, with 18 bases spanning the gap. CDR3 amino acids: CATSRKPEVPGTEAFF. The CDR3 bases are TGTGCCACCAGCAGAAAACCGGAGGTCCCAGGGACTGAAGCTTTCTTT.

The genes are TRBV28 and TRBJ2-3, with D unresolved. Germline V lookup: CDR1 MDHEN, CDR2 SYDVKM. The V end was cut by 4 bases, the J end by 0 bases, with 14 bases between. The CDR3 loop spans 16 amino acids. CDR3: CASSWAGAYSTDTQYF. The CDR3 coding sequence is TGTGCCAGCAGTTGGGCCGGCGCATATAGCACAGATACGCAGTATTTT. The full variable domain, completed using reference TRBV28 and TRBJ2-3, is DVKVTQSSRYLVKRTGEKVFLECVQDMDHENMFWYRQDPGLGLRLIYFSYDVKMKEKGDIPEGYSVSREKKERFSLILESASTNQTSMYLCASSWAGAYSTDTQYFGPGTRLTVL.

This chain uses TRBV28 with TRBJ1-1; 7 bases match TRBD1. From germline, CDR1 is MDHEN and CDR2 SYDVKM. This CDR3 has 15 amino acids. The V and J ends lost 7 bases and 1 base, in that order; junction bases with no gene match: 9. The CDR3: CASILPGQPNTEAFF. The CDR3, as DNA: TGTGCCAGCATCCTTCCGGGACAGCCGAACACTGAAGCTTTCTTT.

This clonotype was detected a few times. This rearrangement joins TRBV28 to TRBJ2-5; a possible D gene is TRBD1 (6 bases). The CDR3 has 17 amino acids. Germline-derived CDR1 and CDR2 are MDHEN and SYDVKM. V lost 5 bases and J 5 bases, leaving 24 bases between the germline ends. The CDR3 is CASSQLPYRVSLETQYF. CDR3 nucleotide sequence: TGTGCCAGCAGTCAACTCCCCTACAGGGTATCATTGGAGACCCAGTACTTC.

The chain recombines TRBV4-2 with TRBJ2-5; D possibly uses TRBD1 or TRBD2 (5 bases each). Germline assignment: CDR1 LGHNA and CDR2 YNFKEQ. V dropped 0 bases and J dropped 5 bases, with 16 bases sitting between them. The CDR3 is made up of 16 amino acids. The CDR3 region has the DNA TGTGCCAGCAGCCAAGATCGGGGCCGGAAAGTCGAGACCCAGTACTTC. Translated: CASSQDRGRKVETQYF.

The chain couples TRBV14 to TRBJ2-1; perhaps D is TRBD1 or TRBD2 (6 bases each). Germline CDR1 reads SGHDN; CDR2 reads FVKESK. V lost 1 base, J lost 6 bases, and 13 bases lay in between. The CDR3 contains 15 residues. The CDR3 DNA follows: TGTGCCAGCAGCCAAGCGGGGGCACGGGGCAATGAGCAGTTCTTC. Translation gives CASSQAGARGNEQFF.

This sequence joins TRBV6-2 or TRBV6-3 and TRBJ2-7, with no clear D. CDR1 MNHEY and CDR2 SVGEGT come from the germline V gene. The V end was cut by 0 bases, the J end by 6 bases, with 9 bases between. This CDR3 is built from 13 residues. CDR3 sequence reads: CASSYSPAFEQYV. The CDR3 DNA sequence: TGTGCCAGCAGTTACTCCCCAGCCTTCGAGCAGTACGTC.